Listed below are T cell receptor beta chains from one sample, sequenced in a study of blood T cell repertoires in COVID-19. Libraries were prepared by immunoSEQ multiplex PCR; TCRdb keeps only in-frame clonotypes and omits some of them. The sample shows approximately 300,000 clones, about 92% of them seen only once. The sample consisted of PBMCs or T cells enriched from blood (not recorded which). These receptor sequences come from a woman aged 25 to 45 who had recovered from COVID-19. The CDR3 runs from the conserved cysteine through the conserved F or W. A D gene is named only where the DNA matches it firmly. The size field is filled for only some rows; it gives once, few, many or a size class.

V: TRBV7-8
D: TRBD2
J: TRBJ2-7
size: .
CDR3: CASSRPSGGAIGEQYF

V: TRBV29-1
D: TRBD1
J: TRBJ2-7
size: .
CDR3: CSVSDRGGSYEQYF

V: TRBV2
D: .
J: TRBJ2-7
size: .
CDR3: CASGGTELYEQYF

V: TRBV7-2
D: TRBD1
J: TRBJ1-5
size: .
CDR3: CASSLGTGGLYQPQHF

V: TRBV11-2
D: .
J: TRBJ1-6
size: .
CDR3: CASSFTQDNSPLHF

V: TRBV11-2
D: .
J: TRBJ2-7
size: .
CDR3: CASSSLRSYEQYF

V: TRBV10-3
D: TRBD1
J: TRBJ1-2
size: once
CDR3: CAISGQGSNYGYTF

V: TRBV21-1
D: .
J: TRBJ1-4
size: .
CDR3: CASSKQGVNEKLFF

V: TRBV28
D: .
J: TRBJ2-3
size: .
CDR3: CASSSDTQYF

V: TRBV9
D: .
J: TRBJ1-1
size: .
CDR3: CASSANVNTEAFF

V: TRBV12-3/TRBV12-4
D: .
J: TRBJ1-1
size: .
CDR3: CASSLGEGTEAFF

V: TRBV10-3
D: .
J: TRBJ1-2
size: .
CDR3: CAISDSPNLFGYTF

V: TRBV10-3
D: .
J: TRBJ1-2
size: once
CDR3: CAISVSANYGYTF

V: TRBV7-2
D: TRBD2
J: TRBJ2-3
size: .
CDR3: CASSPSGYTDTQYF